The source of this T cell receptor beta chain is a study of identical twins. TCRdb used MiXCR to reprocess the 5' RACE reads, holding one entry per CDR3 protein. Of fewer than 650,000 distinct CDR3 sequences detected, just over 7% appear once; the ten largest clones hold about 1.5%. Losses at the gene ends were 5 bases for V and 3 bases for J; bases not matched to a gene: 6. This CDR3 is 15 amino acids long. This clonotype was observed a few times. The same data also contributed to another study, on yellow fever vaccine responses in identical twins.

Sequencing was performed on PBMCs. V usage is TRBV12-3 or TRBV12-4 and J usage is TRBJ2-1; 8 nucleotides line up with TRBD2. This sequence originates from a woman aged 18 to 35 in good health. The CDR3 reads CASSRRGLGYNEQFF. CDR3 coding DNA: TGTGCCAGCAGTCGCCGGGGACTAGGCTACAATGAGCAGTTCTTC.